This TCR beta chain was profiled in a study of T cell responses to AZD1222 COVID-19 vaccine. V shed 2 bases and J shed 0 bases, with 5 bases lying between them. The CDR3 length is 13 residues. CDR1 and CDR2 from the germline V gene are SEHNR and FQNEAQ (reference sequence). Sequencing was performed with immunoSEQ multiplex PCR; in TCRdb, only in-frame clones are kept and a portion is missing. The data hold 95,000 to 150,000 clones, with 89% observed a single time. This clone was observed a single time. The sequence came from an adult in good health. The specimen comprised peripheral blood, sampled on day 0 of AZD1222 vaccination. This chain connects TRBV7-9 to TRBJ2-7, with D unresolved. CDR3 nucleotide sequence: TGTGCCAGCAGCTTAATGGGCTCCTACGAGCAGTACTTC. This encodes CASSLMGSYEQYF.